The sequence of this TCR beta chain was determined in a study of blood T cell repertoires in COVID-19. For the study at large: Acute-phase and convalescent COVID-19 samples originated in the United States, Italy and Spain. PBMCs, B-cell-depleted T cells, or T cells were the source of the cDNA or gDNA that made up the material.

CDR1 MNHEY and CDR2 SVGEGT come from the germline V gene. V was shortened by 4 bases and J by 0 bases, with 15 bases between the two germline ends. This CDR3 spans 16 amino acids. TCRdb keeps only in-frame clones here, not all; method: immunoSEQ multiplex PCR. The sample consists of around 700,000 clones, approximately 90% of them appearing once. This TCR derives from a woman younger than 30 with acute or convalescent COVID-19. Sequenced: peripheral blood. V is TRBV6-2 or TRBV6-3 and J is TRBJ1-2; tentatively, D is TRBD1 (6 bases). The CDR3 is CASSFLGGVSNYGYTF. The CDR3 DNA sequence: TGTGCCAGCAGTTTCTTAGGGGGAGTCTCTAACTATGGCTACACCTTC.